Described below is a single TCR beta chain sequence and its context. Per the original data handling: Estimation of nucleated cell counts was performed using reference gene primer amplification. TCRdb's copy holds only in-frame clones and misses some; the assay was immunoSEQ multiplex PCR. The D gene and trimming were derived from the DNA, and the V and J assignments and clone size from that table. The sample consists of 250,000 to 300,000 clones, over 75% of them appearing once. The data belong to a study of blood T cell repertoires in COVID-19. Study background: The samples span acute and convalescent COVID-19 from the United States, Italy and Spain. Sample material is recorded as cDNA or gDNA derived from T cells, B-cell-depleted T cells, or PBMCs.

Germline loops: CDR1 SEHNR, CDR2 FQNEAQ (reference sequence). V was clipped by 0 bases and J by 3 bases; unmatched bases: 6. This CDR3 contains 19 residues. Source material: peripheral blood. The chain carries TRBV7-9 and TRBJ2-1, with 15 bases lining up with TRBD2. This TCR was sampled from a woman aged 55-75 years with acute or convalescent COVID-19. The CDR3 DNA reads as TGTGCCAGCAGCTTAGCCGCGGGACTAGCGGGAGGCCTCTACAATGAGCAGTTCTTC. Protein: CASSLAAGLAGGLYNEQFF.